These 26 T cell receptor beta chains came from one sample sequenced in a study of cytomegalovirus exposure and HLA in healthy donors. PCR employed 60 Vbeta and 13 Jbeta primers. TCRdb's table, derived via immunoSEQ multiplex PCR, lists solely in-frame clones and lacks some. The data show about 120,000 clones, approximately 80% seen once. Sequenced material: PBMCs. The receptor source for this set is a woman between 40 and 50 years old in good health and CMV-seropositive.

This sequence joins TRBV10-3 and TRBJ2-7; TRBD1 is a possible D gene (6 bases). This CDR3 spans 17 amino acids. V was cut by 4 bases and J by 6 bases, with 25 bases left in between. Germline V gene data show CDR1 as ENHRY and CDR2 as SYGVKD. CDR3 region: CAISGGLGRGGGGEQYF. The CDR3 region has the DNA TGTGCCATCAGTGGTGGCTTGGGCAGGGGTGGTGGTGGCGAGCAGTACTTC.

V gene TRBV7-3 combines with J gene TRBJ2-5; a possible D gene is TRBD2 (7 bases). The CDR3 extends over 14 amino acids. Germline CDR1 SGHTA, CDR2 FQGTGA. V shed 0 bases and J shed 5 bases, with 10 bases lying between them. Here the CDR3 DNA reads TGTGCCAGCAGCTTAACCCGGGGGGCCGAGACCCAGTACTTC. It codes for CASSLTRGAETQYF.

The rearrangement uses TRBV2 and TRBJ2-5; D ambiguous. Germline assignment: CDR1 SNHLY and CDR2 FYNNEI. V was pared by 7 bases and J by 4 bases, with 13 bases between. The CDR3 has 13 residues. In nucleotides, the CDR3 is TGTGCCAGCAAGAGTAGTCTAAGAGAGACCCAGTACTTC. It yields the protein CASKSSLRETQYF.

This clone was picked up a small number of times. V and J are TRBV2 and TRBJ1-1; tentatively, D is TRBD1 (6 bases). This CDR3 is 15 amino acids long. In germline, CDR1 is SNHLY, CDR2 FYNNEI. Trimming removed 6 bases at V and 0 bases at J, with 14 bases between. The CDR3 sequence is CASSRPGHLNTEAFF. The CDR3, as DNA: TGTGCCAGCAGCAGGCCGGGACATTTGAACACTGAAGCTTTCTTT.

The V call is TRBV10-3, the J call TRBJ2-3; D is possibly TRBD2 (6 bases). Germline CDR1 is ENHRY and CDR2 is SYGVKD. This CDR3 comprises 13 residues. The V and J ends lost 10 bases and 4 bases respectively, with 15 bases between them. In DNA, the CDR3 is TGTGCCACCGCTCGGGGGTTGTCAGATACGCAGTATTTT. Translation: CATARGLSDTQYF.

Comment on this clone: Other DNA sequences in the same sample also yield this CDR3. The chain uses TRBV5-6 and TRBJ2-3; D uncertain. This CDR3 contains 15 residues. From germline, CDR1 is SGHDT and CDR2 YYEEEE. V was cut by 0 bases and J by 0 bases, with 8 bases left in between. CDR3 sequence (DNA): TGTGCCAGCAGCTTGGGCCCCAGTAGCACAGATACGCAGTATTTT. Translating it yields CASSLGPSSTDTQYF. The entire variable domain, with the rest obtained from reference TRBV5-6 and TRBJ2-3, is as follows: DAGVTQSPTHLIKTRGQQVTLRCSPKSGHDTVSWYQQALGQGPQFIFQYYEEEERQRGNFPDRFSGHQFPNYSSELNVNALLLGDSALYLCASSLGPSSTDTQYFGPGTRLTVL.

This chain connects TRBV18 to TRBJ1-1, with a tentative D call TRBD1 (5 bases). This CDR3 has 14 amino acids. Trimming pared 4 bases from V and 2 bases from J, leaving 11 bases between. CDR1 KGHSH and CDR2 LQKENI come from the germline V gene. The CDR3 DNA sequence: TGTGCCAGCTCACTGACAGAGAGTAACACTGAAGCTTTCTTT. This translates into CASSLTESNTEAFF. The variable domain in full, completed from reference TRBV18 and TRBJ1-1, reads NAGVMQNPRHLVRRRGQEARLRCSPMKGHSHVYWYRQLPEEGLKFMVYLQKENIIDESGMPKERFSAEFPKEGPSILRIQQVVRGDSAAYFCASSLTESNTEAFFGQGTRLTVV.

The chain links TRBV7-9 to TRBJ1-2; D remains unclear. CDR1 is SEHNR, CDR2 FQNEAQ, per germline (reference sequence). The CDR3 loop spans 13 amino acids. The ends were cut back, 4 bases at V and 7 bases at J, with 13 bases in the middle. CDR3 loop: CASSSVNRGGYTF. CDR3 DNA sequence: TGTGCCAGCAGCTCTGTTAACCGGGGTGGCTACACCTTC.

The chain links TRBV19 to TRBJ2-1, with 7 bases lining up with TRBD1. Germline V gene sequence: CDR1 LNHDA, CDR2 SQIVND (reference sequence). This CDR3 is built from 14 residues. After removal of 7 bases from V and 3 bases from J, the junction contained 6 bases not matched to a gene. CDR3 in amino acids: CASNDREYYNEQFF. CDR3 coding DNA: TGTGCCAGTAACGACAGGGAGTACTACAATGAGCAGTTCTTC.

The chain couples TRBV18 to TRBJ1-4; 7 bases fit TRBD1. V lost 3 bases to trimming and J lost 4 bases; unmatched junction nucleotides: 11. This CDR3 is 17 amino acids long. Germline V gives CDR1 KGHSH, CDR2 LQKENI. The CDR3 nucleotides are TGTGCCAGCTCACCGGGAACCCCGGGACAGCTTAATGAAAAACTGTTTTTT. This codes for CASSPGTPGQLNEKLFF.

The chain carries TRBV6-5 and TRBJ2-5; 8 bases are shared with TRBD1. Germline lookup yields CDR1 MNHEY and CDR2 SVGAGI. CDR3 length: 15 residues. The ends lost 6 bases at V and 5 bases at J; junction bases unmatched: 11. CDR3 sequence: CASSGLGQAGETQYF. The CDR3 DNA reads TGTGCCAGCAGCGGACTGGGACAGGCGGGCGAGACCCAGTACTTC.

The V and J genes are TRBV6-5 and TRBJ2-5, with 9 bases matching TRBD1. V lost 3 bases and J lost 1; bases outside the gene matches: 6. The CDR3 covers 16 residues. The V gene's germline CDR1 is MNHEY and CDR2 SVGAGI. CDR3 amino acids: CASSYSSGQGQETQYF. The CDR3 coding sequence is TGTGCCAGCAGTTATTCATCGGGACAGGGCCAAGAGACCCAGTACTTC.

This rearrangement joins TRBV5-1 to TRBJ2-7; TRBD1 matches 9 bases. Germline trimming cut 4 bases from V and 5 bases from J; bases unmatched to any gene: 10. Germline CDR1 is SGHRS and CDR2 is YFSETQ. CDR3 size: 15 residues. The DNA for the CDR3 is TGCGCCAGCAGCCCCGTAGGGGACAGGGTACACGAGCAGTACTTC. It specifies CASSPVGDRVHEQYF.

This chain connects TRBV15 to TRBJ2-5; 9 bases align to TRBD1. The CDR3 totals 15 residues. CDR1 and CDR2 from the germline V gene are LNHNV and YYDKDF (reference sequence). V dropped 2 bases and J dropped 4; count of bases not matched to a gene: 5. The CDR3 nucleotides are TGTGCCACCAGCAGACAAACAGGGGGCGGAGAGACCCAGTACTTC. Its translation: CATSRQTGGGETQYF.

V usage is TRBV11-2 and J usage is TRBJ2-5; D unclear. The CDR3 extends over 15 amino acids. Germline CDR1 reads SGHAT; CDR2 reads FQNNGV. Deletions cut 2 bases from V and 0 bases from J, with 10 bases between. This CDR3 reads CASSLILEYQETQYF. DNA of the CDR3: TGTGCCAGCAGCTTAATCCTCGAGTACCAAGAGACCCAGTACTTC. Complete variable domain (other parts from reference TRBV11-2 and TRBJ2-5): EAGVAQSPRYKIIEKRQSVAFWCNPISGHATLYWYQQILGQGPKLLIQFQNNGVVDDSQLPKDRFSAERLKGVDSTLKIQPAKLEDSAVYLCASSLILEYQETQYFGPGTRLLVL.

CDR3 amino acids: CASSFGDMSSYNEQFF. CDR3 DNA sequence: TGCGCCAGCAGCTTCGGGGACATGAGCTCCTACAATGAGCAGTTCTTC. The chain carries TRBV5-1 and TRBJ2-1, with D possibly being TRBD1 (6 bases). The CDR3 extends over 16 amino acids. With 2 bases removed from V and 0 bases from J, the gap between germline ends came to 12 bases. Germline CDR1 reads SGHRS; CDR2 reads YFSETQ.

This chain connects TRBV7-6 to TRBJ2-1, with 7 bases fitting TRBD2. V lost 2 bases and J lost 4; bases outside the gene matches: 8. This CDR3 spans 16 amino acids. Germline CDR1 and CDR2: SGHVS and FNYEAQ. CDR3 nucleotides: TGTGCCAGCAGCTTAAGGCGTGCTAGCGGATACAATGAGCAGTTCTTC. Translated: CASSLRRASGYNEQFF.

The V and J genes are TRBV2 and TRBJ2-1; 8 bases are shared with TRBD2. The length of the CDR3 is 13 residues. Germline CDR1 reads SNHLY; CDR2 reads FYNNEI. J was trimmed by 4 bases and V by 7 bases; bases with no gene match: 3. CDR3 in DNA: TGTGCCAGCAAACTAGCGGTTTACAATGAGCAGTTCTTC. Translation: CASKLAVYNEQFF.

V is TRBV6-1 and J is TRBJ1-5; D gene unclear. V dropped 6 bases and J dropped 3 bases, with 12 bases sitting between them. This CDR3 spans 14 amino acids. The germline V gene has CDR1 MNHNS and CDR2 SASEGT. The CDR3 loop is CASSGDTYNQPQHF. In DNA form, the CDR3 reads TGTGCCAGCAGCGGTGACACGTACAATCAGCCCCAGCATTTT.

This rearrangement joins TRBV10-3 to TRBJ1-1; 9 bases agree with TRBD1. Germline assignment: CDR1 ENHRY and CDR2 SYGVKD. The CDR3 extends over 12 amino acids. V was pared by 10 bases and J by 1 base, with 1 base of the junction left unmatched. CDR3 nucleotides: TGTGCCACGGGACAGGGGAACACTGAAGCTTTCTTT. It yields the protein CATGQGNTEAFF.

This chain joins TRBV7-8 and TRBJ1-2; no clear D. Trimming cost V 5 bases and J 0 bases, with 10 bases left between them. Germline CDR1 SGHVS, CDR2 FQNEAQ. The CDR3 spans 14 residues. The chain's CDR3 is CASSPARANYGYTF. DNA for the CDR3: TGTGCCAGCAGCCCTGCGCGAGCTAACTATGGCTACACCTTC. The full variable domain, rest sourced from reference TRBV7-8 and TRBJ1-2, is GAGVSQSPRYKVAKRGQDVALRCDPISGHVSLFWYQQALGQGPEFLTYFQNEAQLDKSGLPSDRFFAERPEGSVSTLKIQRTQQEDSAVYLCASSPARANYGYTFGSGTRLTVV.

Here the CDR3 reads CASRPAGQLYEQYF. The CDR3 DNA reads as TGTGCCAGCAGACCGGCGGGACAGCTCTACGAGCAGTACTTC. The J gene is TRBJ2-7, the V gene TRBV6-6; D is perhaps TRBD1 (7 bases). V gave up 6 bases and J gave up 3 bases, with 15 bases separating them. Germline-derived CDR1 and CDR2 are MNHNY and SVGAGI (reference sequence). The length of the CDR3 is 14 residues.

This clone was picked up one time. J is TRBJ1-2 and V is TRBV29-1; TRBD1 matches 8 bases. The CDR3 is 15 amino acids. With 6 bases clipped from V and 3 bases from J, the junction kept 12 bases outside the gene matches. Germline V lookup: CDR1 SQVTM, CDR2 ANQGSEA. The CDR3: CSVPRTGWYDYGYTF. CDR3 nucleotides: TGCAGCGTCCCCCGGACAGGGTGGTACGACTATGGCTACACCTTC.

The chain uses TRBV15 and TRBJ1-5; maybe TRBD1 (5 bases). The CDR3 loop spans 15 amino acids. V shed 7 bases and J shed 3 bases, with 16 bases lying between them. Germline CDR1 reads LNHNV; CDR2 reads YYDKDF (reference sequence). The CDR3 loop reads CATKLREGNNQPQHF. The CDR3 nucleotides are TGTGCCACCAAGCTCCGGGAGGGGAACAATCAGCCCCAGCATTTT.

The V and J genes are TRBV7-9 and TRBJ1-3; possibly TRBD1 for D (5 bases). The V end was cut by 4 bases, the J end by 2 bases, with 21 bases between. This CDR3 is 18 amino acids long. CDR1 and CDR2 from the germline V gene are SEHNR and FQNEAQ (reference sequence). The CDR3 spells CASSSLGGTSAAGNTIYF. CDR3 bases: TGTGCCAGCAGCTCATTAGGAGGGACGTCCGCTGCTGGAAACACCATATATTTT.

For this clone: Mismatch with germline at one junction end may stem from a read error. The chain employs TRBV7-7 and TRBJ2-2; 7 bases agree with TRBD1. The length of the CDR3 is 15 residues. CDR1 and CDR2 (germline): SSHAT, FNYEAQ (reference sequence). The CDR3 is CASSLGQTNTGELFF. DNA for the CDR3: TGTGCTAGCAGCTTGGGACAGACGAACACCGGGGAGCTGTTTTTT.